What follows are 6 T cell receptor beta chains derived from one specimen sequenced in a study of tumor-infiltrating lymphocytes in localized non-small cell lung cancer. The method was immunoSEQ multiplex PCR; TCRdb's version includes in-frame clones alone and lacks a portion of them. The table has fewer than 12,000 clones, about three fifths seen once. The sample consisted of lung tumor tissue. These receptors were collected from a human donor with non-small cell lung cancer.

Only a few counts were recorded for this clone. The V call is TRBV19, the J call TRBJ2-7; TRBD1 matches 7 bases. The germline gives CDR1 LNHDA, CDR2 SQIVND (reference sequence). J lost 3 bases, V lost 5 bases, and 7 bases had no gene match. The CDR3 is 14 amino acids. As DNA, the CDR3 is TGTGCCAGTAGTGTCCGGGACAGATACTACGAGCAGTACTTC. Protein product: CASSVRDRYYEQYF.

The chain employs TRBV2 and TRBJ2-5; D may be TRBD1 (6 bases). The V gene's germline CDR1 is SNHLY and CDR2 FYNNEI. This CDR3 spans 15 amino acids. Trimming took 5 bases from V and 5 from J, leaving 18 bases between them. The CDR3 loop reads CASSKTGTPGETQYF. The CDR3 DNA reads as TGTGCCAGCAGTAAAACCGGGACACCCGGCGAGACCCAGTACTTC. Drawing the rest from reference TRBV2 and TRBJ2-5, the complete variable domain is EPEVTQTPSHQVTQMGQEVILRCVPISNHLYFYWYRQILGQKVEFLVSFYNNEISEKSEIFDDQFSVERPDGSNFTLKIRSTKLEDSAMYFCASSKTGTPGETQYFGPGTRLLVL.

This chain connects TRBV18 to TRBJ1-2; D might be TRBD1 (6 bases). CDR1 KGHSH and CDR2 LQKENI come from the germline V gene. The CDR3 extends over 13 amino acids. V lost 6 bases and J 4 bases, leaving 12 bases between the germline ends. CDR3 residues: CASSWDNSYGYTF. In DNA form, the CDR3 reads TGTGCCAGCTCTTGGGACAATTCCTATGGCTACACCTTC.

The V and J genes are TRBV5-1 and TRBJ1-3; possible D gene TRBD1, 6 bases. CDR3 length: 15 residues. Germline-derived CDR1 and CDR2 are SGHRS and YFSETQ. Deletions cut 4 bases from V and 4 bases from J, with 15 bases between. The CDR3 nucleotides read TGCGCCAGCAGCCCAGGGGCTTCGTACGGAAACACCATATATTTT. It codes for CASSPGASYGNTIYF.

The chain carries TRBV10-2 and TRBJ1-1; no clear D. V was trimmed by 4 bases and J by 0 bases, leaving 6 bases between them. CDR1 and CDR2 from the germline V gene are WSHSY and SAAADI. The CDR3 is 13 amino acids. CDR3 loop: CASSGGLNTEAFF. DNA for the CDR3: TGCGCCAGCAGTGGCGGGCTGAACACTGAAGCTTTCTTT.

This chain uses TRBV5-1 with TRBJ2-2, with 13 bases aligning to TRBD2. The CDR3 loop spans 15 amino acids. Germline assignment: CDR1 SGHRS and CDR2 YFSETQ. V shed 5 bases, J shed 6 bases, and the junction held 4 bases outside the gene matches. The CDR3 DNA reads TGCGCCAGCAGACAAGGACTAGCGGGAGCCGGGGAGCTGTTTTTT. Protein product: CASRQGLAGAGELFF.